This T cell receptor beta chain was captured by sequencing in a study of blood T cell repertoires in COVID-19 (dated by TCRdb to 2019 to 2021). With regard to the full study: Samples covering the acute and convalescent phases of COVID-19 were provided by collaborators in the United States, Italy and Spain. The prospective study material was composed of cDNA or gDNA derived from T cells, B-cell-depleted T cells, or PBMCs. Subjects who had been exposed to COVID-19, were actively infected with it, or had recovered from it provided the deeply sampled blood TCRbeta repertoires that made up the dataset. A freely available public database, intended as a resource for researchers studying the immune response to SARS-CoV-2, is where the repertoires were released. The samples were drawn from the first 160 participants of the ongoing ImmuneRACE study and from under 1,500 subjects provided by 6 global collaborators. A de-identified subject ID, COVID-19 status, age in years and sex were almost always included in the sample metadata. Where available, HLA class I and class II types were obtained from metadata supplied by the sample provider rather than from assay-based typing. Study-level results and caveats: How much clinical and demographic metadata was included differed by source and by participant, and the metadata was provided uncurated.

TCRbeta CDR3 regions were amplified from genomic DNA using the immunoSEQ Assay, a bias-controlled multiplex PCR. Per the original workflow: The number of nucleated cells in each sample was estimated by amplification of reference gene primers within the assay. To quantify the absolute abundance of each unique TCRbeta CDR3 rearrangement, sequence reads were collapsed and filtered. For each sample, productive Simpson clonality was calculated as the square root of Simpson's diversity index over productive rearrangements. In its TCRdb copy, this immuneACCESS table keeps in-frame sequences only and misses some clones. Where compared with another copy, unresolved V genes explain less than half of these, and the others have no known cause. V, J and clone size are those of that table, while D and trimming were read from the DNA. The sample table holds 140,000 to 150,000 clones, of which 84% were seen once. The leading ten clones occupy nearly 3.5% of the sample.

Notes on this clone: Its antigen specificity is not known. One end of the junction varies from germline; a read error may be responsible.

The CDR3 runs 16 residues from the cysteine to the phenylalanine. CDR3 DNA only is kept here, 48 bases in frame from base 1. The germline V gene (reference sequence) supplies CDR1 SSHAT and CDR2 FNYEAQ. In the prospective study, participants were roughly 18 to 95 years old, resided in fewer than 25 geographic areas of the United States, and were enrolled through a virtual design. To assign participants to cohorts, the prospective study relied on clinical history that participants themselves reported in a screening survey and a study questionnaire. In the prospective study, mobile phlebotomists collected whole blood, serum and a nasopharyngeal or oropharyngeal swab from each participant. Over an approximately 2-month period, participants in the prospective study had the option of providing additional blood draws and questionnaires. Before DNA extraction, blood samples from the prospective study were shipped at room temperature or frozen.

What was sequenced was PBMCs or T cells enriched from blood (not recorded which). The V gene is TRBV7-7 and the J gene is TRBJ2-5, and TRBD2 aligns with 8 junction nucleotides. The sequence was collected from a woman in her 50s with acute COVID-19. The DNA is as follows: TGTGCTAGCAGCCCCTACTTGGGACTAGACGGGGAGACCCAGTACTTC. It specifies CASSPYLGLDGETQYF.